This TCR beta chain was profiled in a study of T cell clusters in autoimmune cytopenias. Study background: A median of roughly 54,000 TRB reads per sample yielded a median around 2,500 distinct clonotypes.

Each sample's input was roughly 270 ng genomic DNA, 38,000 or so genome equivalents. TRB rearrangements were amplified by touch-down multiplex PCR with mixed TRB-A/B primers. TCRdb re-called the multiplex PCR reads and catalogs CDR3 proteins one per entry, DNA excluded. The sample totals over 5,500 distinct CDR3 sequences; its top ten clones hold 5.7%. Per the germline V gene, CDR1 is MNHEY and CDR2 is SVGAGI. The CDR3 is 16 residues long. The data were also submitted as part of a second study, on T cell repertoires in aging, cancer and after chemotherapy. This second study says: The repertoire data cannot show anything about immunological memory following chemotherapy.

This sequence joins TRBV6-5 and TRBJ2-7; TCRdb's D call of TRBD2 is untestable without DNA. The origin of this receptor is a human donor in good health. The sequenced sample was peripheral blood. This chain's CDR3 is CASTPSSSGGAREQYF.